This T cell receptor (delta chain) originates from a study of Vδ1+ human thymocytes. Extracted RNA was reverse transcribed into cDNA. The CDR3 regions were amplified by multiplex PCR from V-gene primers to a constant-region primer. TCRdb re-called the multiplex PCR reads through CATT. The top ten clones hold approximately 1% of a sample with around 23,000 delta-chain clones, 7.4% of them seen once. General study findings and limits: Thymic delta-chain repertoires held roughly 20% Vdelta2 sequences and few Vdelta3, despite high sort purity. Bulk data may be misread because of unexpected Vdelta2 sequences. Highly polyclonal TRG and TRD repertoires with Gaussian CDR3 length distributions appeared in thymus. TRG sequences recurred across donors, whereas TRD sequences stayed essentially private.

This clone has just a few counts. The antigen is unknown. Sorted Vdelta1+ thymocytes were about 96% to 99.6% pure. V lost 0 bases and J 1 base, leaving 42 bases between the germline ends. The CDR3 spans 26 residues. Germline CDR1 is TSWWSYY and CDR2 is QGS. The clonotype originates from a girl younger than two who had congenital heart surgery. The V gene is TRDV1, the J gene TRDJ1; a weak D match, TRDD3 (8 bases). The source material was Vdelta1+ gamma-delta thymocytes from the thymus. As to subset: FACS-sorted CD3+ TCRalphabeta- TCRVdelta1+ TCRVdelta2- thymocytes. The CDR3 loop is CALGELRGRFLRWGIHYGNFTDKLIF. The CDR3 DNA reads TGTGCTCTTGGGGAACTGAGAGGCCGATTCCTACGGTGGGGGATCCATTACGGAAATTTCACCGATAAACTCATCTTT.